These 10 T cell receptor beta chains originate from one sample sequenced in a study of cytomegalovirus exposure and HLA in healthy donors. Primers: 60 Vbeta forward and 13 Jbeta reverse. Here immunoSEQ multiplex PCR was the method, and the copy in TCRdb shows in-frame clones only, minus some. The listing records about 42,000 clones. Material for sequencing was PBMCs. These receptor sequences come from a young man in good health and CMV-seronegative.

V gene TRBV6-6 combines with J gene TRBJ2-7, with no clear D. Trimming shortened V by 6 bases and J by 7 bases, and 16 bases separated the two germline ends. CDR3 length: 13 residues. Germline V gene lookup returns CDR1 MNHNY and CDR2 SVGAGI (reference sequence). CDR3 bases: TGTGCCAGCAGGTCAGGTATCGTCAGGGAGCAGTACTTC. Translation gives CASRSGIVREQYF.

In terms of frequency, this clone is medium-sized. The chain recombines TRBV7-3 with TRBJ2-1; D is possibly TRBD2 (5 bases). This CDR3 has 15 amino acids. Germline loops: CDR1 SGHTA, CDR2 FQGTGA. Trimming took 5 bases from V and 5 from J, leaving 16 bases between them. CDR3 sequence reads: CASSLGLPGNNEQFF. The CDR3 DNA sequence: TGTGCCAGCAGCCTAGGACTCCCAGGAAACAATGAGCAGTTCTTC.

The chain combines TRBV5-1 with TRBJ2-7; D is possibly TRBD2 (6 bases). The CDR3 sequence is 16 residues long. Trimming shortened V by 0 bases and J by 3 bases, and 16 bases separated the two germline ends. In germline, CDR1 is SGHRS, CDR2 YFSETQ. The CDR3 region has the DNA TGCGCCAGCAGCTTGGAACACCGGACTACAGACTACGAGCAGTACTTC. Amino acid sequence: CASSLEHRTTDYEQYF.

The chain joins TRBV4-2 to TRBJ1-2, with 7 bases matching TRBD1. Germline V CDR1 and CDR2: LGHNA, YNFKEQ. CDR3 size: 13 residues. V gave up 9 bases and J gave up 3 bases; unmatched junction bases: 7. In DNA form, the CDR3 reads TGTGCCAGTGGGGACAGAACAGACTATGGCTACACCTTC. Translating it yields CASGDRTDYGYTF.

This chain connects TRBV7-7 to TRBJ2-1; a possible D gene is TRBD2 (6 bases). The CDR3 has 16 amino acids. With 5 bases removed from V and 0 bases from J, the gap between germline ends came to 14 bases. The germline V gene encodes CDR1 SSHAT and CDR2 FNYEAQ (reference sequence). The CDR3 is CASSPVAASSYNEQFF. The CDR3, as DNA: TGTGCCAGCAGCCCTGTAGCGGCGAGCTCCTACAATGAGCAGTTCTTC.

This chain connects TRBV19 to TRBJ2-3; 8 bases are a match to TRBD1. From germline, CDR1 is LNHDA and CDR2 SQIVND (reference sequence). The CDR3 consists of 13 residues. Trimming cost V 3 bases and J 5 bases; bases outside gene matches: 1. In nucleotides, the CDR3 is TGTGCCAGTAGTATGGACAGGGTAGATACGCAGTATTTT. Translated, it gives CASSMDRVDTQYF. Full variable domain (rest looked up from reference TRBV19 and TRBJ2-3): DGGITQSPKYLFRKEGQNVTLSCEQNLNHDAMYWYRQDPGQGLRLIYYSQIVNDFQKGDIAEGYSVSREKKESFPLTVTSAQKNPTAFYLCASSMDRVDTQYFGPGTRLTVL.

The chain combines TRBV25-1 with TRBJ2-5; 11 bases align to TRBD1. Trimming at V came to 6 bases and at J to 4 bases, leaving 7 bases not matched to a gene. Germline assignment: CDR1 MGHDK and CDR2 SYGVNS. This CDR3 has 15 amino acids. The CDR3 reads CASRPPGTGGETQYF. For the CDR3, the DNA is TGTGCCAGCAGGCCCCCCGGGACAGGGGGAGAGACCCAGTACTTC.

V usage is TRBV5-8 and J usage is TRBJ2-1; 10 bases line up with TRBD1. The V and J ends lost 0 bases and 1 base, in that order; junction bases with no gene match: 4. CDR1 SGHTS and CDR2 YDEGEE come from the germline V gene. This CDR3 region has 17 residues. The CDR3 is CASSLEGQGRSYNEQFF. The CDR3 DNA reads as TGTGCCAGCAGCTTGGAGGGACAGGGGAGGTCCTACAATGAGCAGTTCTTC.

About this clone: An end of the junction does not agree with germline; a read error may underlie this. The chain has TRBV19 and TRBJ1-1, with D possibly TRBD1 on 5 matching bases. Germline values: CDR1 LNHDA, CDR2 SQIVND (reference sequence). This CDR3 has 16 amino acids. The CDR3 region is CASSIGGVGGNTEDFF. The CDR3 nucleotides read TGTGCCAGTAGTATAGGGGGGGTTGGAGGTAACACTGAAGATTTCTTT.

The V and J genes are TRBV10-1 and TRBJ1-2, with 8 nucleotides matching TRBD1. With V trimmed by 6 bases and J by 8 bases, 8 bases remained unmatched. Per the germline V gene, CDR1 is WNHNN and CDR2 is SYGVQD (reference sequence). This CDR3 region has 13 residues. CDR3 region: CASSHGQGLGYTF. In nucleotides, the CDR3 is TGCGCCAGCAGCCACGGACAGGGATTAGGCTACACCTTC.